This TCR beta chain was profiled in a study of T-cell reconstitution after alpha-beta-depleted transplantation in children. Findings and caveats of the study: Day-60 TCRbeta diversity that was high in some patients was derived from surviving recipient T cells and thymic progenitors. T-cell counts and diversity at one year post-transplant came mainly from newly produced T cells. Reportedly, alpha-beta T cells present about two months post-transplant originated from several hundred expanded clones of graft origin.

Germline CDR1 reads DFQATT; CDR2 reads SNEGSKA (reference sequence). Trimming shortened V by 6 bases and J by 10 bases, and 19 bases separated the two germline ends. The CDR3 length is 13 residues. Worth noting for this clonotype: Its antigen is unknown.

TCRbeta library construction was performed incorporating unique molecular identifiers. Each CDR3 protein gets one entry after TCRdb re-called the PCR reads with MiXCR. The table lists fewer than 350,000 distinct CDR3 sequences, 7.5% to 9% of them singletons, with approximately 8.2% in the top ten. V gene TRBV20-1 combines with J gene TRBJ2-1; either TRBD1 or TRBD2 may fit D (6 bases each). The receptor was isolated from a female patient aged 2-9 years who had a stem cell transplant for Fanconi anemia, so the T cells may come from the graft donor. The material was peripheral blood, obtained 360 days after TCRalphabeta/CD19-depleted stem cell transplant. The CDR3 nucleotides read TGCAGTGCCCCTCGGGACTCAAGGGGGGAGCAGTTCTTC. It is translated as CSAPRDSRGEQFF.